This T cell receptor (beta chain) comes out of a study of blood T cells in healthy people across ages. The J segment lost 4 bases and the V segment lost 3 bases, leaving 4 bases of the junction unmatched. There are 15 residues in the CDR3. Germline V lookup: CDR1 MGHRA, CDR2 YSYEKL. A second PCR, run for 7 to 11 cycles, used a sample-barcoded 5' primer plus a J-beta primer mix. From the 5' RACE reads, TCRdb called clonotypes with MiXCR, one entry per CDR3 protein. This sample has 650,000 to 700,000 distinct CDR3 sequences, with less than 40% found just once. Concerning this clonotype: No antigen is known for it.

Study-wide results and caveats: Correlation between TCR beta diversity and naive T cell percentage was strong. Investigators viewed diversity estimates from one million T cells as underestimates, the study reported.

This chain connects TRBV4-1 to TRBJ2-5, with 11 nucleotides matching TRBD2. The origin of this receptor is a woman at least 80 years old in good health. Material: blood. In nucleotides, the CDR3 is TGCGCCAGCAGCCAGGAACTAGCGGGAGCAGAGACCCAGTACTTC. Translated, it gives CASSQELAGAETQYF.